The entry below gives a single T cell receptor beta chain sequence along with its context. An input of about 0.5 to 1 ug of RNA was subjected to reverse transcription using random hexamers. MiXCR was run by TCRdb on the immunoSEQ multiplex PCR reads, yielding one entry per CDR3 protein. The sample records some 150,000 distinct CDR3 sequences, approximately 94% being singletons. Sequencing targeted TCR beta in blood CD8+ and CD4+ T cells. The study used treatment-naive patients who had stable or active relapsing-remitting disease as multiple sclerosis controls. FACS was used to enrich TEMRA cells, whereas the CD8+ and CD4+ T cells were obtained by negative isolation. The CDR3 sequence is 16 residues long. V shed 6 bases and J shed 0 bases, with 15 bases lying between them. This entry is derived from a study of CD8 T cells in Susac syndrome.

This chain uses TRBV12-3 or TRBV12-4 with TRBJ2-4; D perhaps matches TRBD1 (6 bases). Sequencing was carried out using CD8+ T cells from PBMCs. The receptor was isolated from a human donor with multiple sclerosis. CDR3 in amino acids: CASSPDRSIAKNIQYF. CDR3 nucleotide sequence: TGTGCCAGCAGCCCAGACAGGTCCATAGCCAAAAACATTCAGTACTTC.